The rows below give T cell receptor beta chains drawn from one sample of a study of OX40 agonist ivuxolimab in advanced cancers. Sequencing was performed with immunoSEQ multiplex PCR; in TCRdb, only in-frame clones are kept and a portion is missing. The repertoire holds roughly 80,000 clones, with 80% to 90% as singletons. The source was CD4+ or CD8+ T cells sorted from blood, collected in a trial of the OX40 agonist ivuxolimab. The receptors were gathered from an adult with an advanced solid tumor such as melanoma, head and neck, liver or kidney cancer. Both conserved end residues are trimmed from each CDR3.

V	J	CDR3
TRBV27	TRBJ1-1	ASSLSGGTEAF
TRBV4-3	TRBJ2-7	ASSLTSGRDDEQY
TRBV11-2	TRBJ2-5	ASSLAETQY
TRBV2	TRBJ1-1	ASIRQGGFGEAF
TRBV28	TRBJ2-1	ASWSAGPHNEQF
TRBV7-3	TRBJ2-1	ASSFNALAGRNEQF
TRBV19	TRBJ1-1	ASIQPPGSEAF
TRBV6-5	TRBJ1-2	ASSGNDRGYGYT
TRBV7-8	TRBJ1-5	ASREVSWGNQPQH
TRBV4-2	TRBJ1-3	ASSQDRAGGNTIY
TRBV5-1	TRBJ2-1	ASSLAAGGVGEQF
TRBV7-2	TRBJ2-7	ASSLTPGTGGQNEQY
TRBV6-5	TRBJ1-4	ASSYSGRTNEKLF
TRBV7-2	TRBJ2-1	ASSLAYLAGEQF
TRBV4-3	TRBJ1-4	ASSRSGTDPLLF
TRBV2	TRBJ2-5	ASSGEGLGTQY
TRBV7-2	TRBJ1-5	ASSQSGNQPQH
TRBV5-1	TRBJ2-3	ASSFASGGASGTDTQY
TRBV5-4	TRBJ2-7	ASSPKRTSWSKY
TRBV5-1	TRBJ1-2	ASSETGGHGYT
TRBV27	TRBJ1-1	ASSLWALGTANTEAF
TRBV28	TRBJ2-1	ASSGSDEQF
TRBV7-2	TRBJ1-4	ASSPYGEKLF
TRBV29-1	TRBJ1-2	SVESGTGRARYGYT
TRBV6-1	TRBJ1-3	ASSEAGNTIY
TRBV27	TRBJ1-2	ASSLRQGYGYT
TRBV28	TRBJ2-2	ASSLWGDSTVKELF
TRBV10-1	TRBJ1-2	ASSARQGSGYT
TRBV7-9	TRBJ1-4	ASSRAGGFNEKLF
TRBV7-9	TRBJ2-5	ASSLAPQGVRETQY
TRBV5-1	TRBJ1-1	ASSGTNKLAAF
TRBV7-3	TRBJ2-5	ASSLLQEGTQY
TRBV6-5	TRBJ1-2	ASRRQGGLYGYT
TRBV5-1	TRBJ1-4	ASTQRPGGETNEKLF
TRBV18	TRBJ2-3	ASSLDRADTQY
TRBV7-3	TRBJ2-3	ASSFQTSGTDTQY
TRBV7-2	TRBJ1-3	ASSKDSHSGNTIY
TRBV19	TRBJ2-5	ASSSGTSEAETQY
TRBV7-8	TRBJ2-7	ASSLNLGLAGDSYEQY
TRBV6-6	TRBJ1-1	ASSYGDPGTEAF
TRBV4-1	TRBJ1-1	ASSPWDRLNTEAF
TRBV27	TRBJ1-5	ASSLSTTGPHQPQH
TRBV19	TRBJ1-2	ASKSQGWSGYGYT
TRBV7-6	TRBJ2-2	ASSYRDSVTGELF
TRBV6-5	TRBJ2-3	ASSLHPASGGATQY
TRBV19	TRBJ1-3	ASSKMDTYSGNTIY
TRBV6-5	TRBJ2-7	ASSSLRSSISYEQY
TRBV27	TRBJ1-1	ASRALVGTEAF
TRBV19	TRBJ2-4	ASSTAGFGAPIAKNIQY
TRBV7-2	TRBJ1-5	ASSSGQGRKNQPQH
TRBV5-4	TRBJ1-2	ASSSQRTGVGGYT
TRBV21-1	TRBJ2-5	ASKNPGTSGREQETQY
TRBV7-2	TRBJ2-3	ASSTPSTDTQY